This TCR beta chain was found in a study of molecular identifiers for immune sequencing clone quantification. This clonotype has a count of ten or more. A CD8+CD4-CCR7+CD45RA+ gate was used to sort naive CD8 T cells. Each CDR3 protein is one row after TCRdb ran MiXCR on the PCR reads. The sample comprises 250,000 to 350,000 distinct CDR3 sequences, roughly 23% of which are singletons, and 0.81% rests with the top ten. Sequencing used naive CD8+ T cells from blood, with Jurkat cell RNA spiked in. Documented subset: FACS-sorted CD8+CD4-CCR7+CD45RA+ naive T cells. This clonotype was sampled from a human donor in good health. Some libraries in this study had Jurkat cell RNA spiked in.

The CDR3 DNA sequence: TGCAGTGCTAGAGATCCGGAGGGGACAGGGGATCTCGAGCAGTACTTC. Translated, it gives CSARDPEGTGDLEQYF. The chain employs TRBV20-1 and TRBJ2-7; TRBD1 aligns across 10 bases. Per germline, CDR1 DFQATT and CDR2 SNEGSKA (reference sequence). Trimming cost V 0 bases and J 6 bases; bases outside gene matches: 11. The CDR3 has 16 amino acids.